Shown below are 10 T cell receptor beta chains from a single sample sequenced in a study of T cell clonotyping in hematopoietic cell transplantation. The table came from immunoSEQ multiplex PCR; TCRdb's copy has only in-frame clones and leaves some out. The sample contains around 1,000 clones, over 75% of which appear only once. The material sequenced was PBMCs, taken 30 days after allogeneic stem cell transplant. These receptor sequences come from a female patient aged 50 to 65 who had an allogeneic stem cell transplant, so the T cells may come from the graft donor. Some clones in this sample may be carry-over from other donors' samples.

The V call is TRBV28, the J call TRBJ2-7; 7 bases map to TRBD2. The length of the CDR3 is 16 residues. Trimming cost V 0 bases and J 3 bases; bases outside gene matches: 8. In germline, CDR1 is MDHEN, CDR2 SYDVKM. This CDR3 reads CASSLWSTSVYYEQYF. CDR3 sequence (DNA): TGTGCCAGCAGTTTATGGAGCACTAGCGTCTACTACGAGCAGTACTTC.

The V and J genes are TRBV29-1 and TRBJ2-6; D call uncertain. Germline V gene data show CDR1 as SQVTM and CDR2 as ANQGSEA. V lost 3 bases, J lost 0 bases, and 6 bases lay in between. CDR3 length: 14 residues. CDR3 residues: CSVDADSGANVLTF. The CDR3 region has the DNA TGCAGCGTTGATGCCGACTCTGGGGCCAACGTCCTGACTTTC.

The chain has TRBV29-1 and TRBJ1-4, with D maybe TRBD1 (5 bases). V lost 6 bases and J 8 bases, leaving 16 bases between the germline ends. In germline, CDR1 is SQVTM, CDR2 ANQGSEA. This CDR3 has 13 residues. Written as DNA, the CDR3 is TGCAGCGTGACCCACCAAGGGACCGAAAAACTGTTTTTT. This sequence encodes CSVTHQGTEKLFF.

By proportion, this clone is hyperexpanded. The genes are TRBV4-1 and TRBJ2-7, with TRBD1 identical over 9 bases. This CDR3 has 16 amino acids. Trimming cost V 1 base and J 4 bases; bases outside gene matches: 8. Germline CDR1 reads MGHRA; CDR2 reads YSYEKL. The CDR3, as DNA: TGCGCCAGCAGCCAAGGGAGTGGACAGGGGATATACGAGCAGTACTTC. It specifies CASSQGSGQGIYEQYF.

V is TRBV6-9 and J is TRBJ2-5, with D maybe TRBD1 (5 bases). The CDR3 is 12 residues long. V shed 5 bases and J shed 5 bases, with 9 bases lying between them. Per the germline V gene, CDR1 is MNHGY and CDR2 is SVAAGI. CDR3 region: CASSRGGETQYF. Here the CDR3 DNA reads TGTGCCAGCAGTAGGGGTGGGGAGACCCAGTACTTC.

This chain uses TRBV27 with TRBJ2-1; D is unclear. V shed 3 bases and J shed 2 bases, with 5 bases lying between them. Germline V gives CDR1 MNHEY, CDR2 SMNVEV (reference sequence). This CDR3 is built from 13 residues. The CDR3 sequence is CASSFFPYNEQFF. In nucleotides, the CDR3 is TGTGCCAGCAGTTTTTTTCCCTACAATGAGCAGTTCTTC.

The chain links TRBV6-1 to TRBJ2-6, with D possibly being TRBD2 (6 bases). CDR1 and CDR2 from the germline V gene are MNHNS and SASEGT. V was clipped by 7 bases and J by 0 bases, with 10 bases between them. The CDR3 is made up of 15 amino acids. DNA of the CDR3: TGTGCCAGCAAAACCGGGAGCTCTGGGGCCAACGTCCTGACTTTC. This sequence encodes CASKTGSSGANVLTF.

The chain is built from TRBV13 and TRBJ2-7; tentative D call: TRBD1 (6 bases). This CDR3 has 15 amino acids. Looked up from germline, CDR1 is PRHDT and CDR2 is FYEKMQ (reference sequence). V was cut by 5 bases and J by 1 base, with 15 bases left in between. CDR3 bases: TGTGCCAGCAGCCCGTGGGCCGACAGGTCCTACGAGCAGTACTTC. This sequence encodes CASSPWADRSYEQYF. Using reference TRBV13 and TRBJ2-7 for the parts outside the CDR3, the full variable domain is AAGVIQSPRHLIKEKRETATLKCYPIPRHDTVYWYQQGPGQDPQFLISFYEKMQSDKGSIPDRFSAQQFSDYHSELNMSSLELGDSALYFCASSPWADRSYEQYFGPGTRLTVT.

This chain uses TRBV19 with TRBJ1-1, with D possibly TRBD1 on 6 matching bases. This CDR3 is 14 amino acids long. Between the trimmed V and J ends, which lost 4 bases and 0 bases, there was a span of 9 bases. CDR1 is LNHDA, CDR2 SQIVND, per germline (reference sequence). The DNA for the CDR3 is TGTGCCAGTAGTAGAACAGGGTTGAACACTGAAGCTTTCTTT. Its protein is CASSRTGLNTEAFF.

CDR3 sequence (DNA): TGTGCCAGCAGCGACTGGACAGGTGAACAAGAGACCCAGTACTTC. It translates to CASSDWTGEQETQYF. V gene TRBV28 combines with J gene TRBJ2-5, with 7 bases matching TRBD1. The length of the CDR3 is 15 residues. The germline CDR1 and CDR2 sequences are MDHEN and SYDVKM. V lost 6 bases and J lost 2; bases outside the gene matches: 9. Supplemented by reference TRBV28 and TRBJ2-5, the full variable domain reads DVKVTQSSRYLVKRTGEKVFLECVQDMDHENMFWYRQDPGLGLRLIYFSYDVKMKEKGDIPEGYSVSREKKERFSLILESASTNQTSMYLCASSDWTGEQETQYFGPGTRLLVL.